This TCR beta chain came from a study of CD8+CD57+ T cells in acquired aplastic anemia. The TCR beta profiling, which covered VDJ combination and CDR3 sequence, was carried out using genomic DNA as the template. TCRdb recomputed calls from the reads with MiXCR, one row per CDR3 protein. The table records 260,000 or so distinct CDR3 sequences, less than 85% of them present only once. V shed 5 bases and J shed 7 bases, with 21 bases lying between them. This CDR3 contains 16 residues. Germline-derived CDR1 and CDR2 are SGHVS and FQNEAQ. Flow cytometry had shown expanded CD8+CD57+ cells in the patients chosen for sequencing.

The sequence was collected from a human donor with aplastic anemia. The chain employs TRBV7-8 and TRBJ2-1; TRBD2 might be the D (6 bases). The sample comprised sorted CD4+, CD8+, or CD8+CD57+ T cells (not recorded which) from PBMCs. CDR3 residues: CASSVGGTRSSNEQFF. CDR3 bases: TGTGCCAGCAGCGTAGGAGGGACTCGCTCCTCGAATGAGCAGTTCTTC.